These 23 T cell receptor beta chains were all obtained from the same sample, sequenced in a study of chemoradiotherapy in HPV16-positive cancers. Method: immunoSEQ multiplex PCR; TCRdb's copy keeps in-frame clones and lacks some. The sample lists 5,600 or so clones, approximately 80% occurring once. The sample was gathered from a patient who underwent chemoradiotherapy. Receptor source: a human donor with HPV-associated anogenital cancer.

The gene calls are TRBV30 and TRBJ1-1; D remains unclear. V lost 5 bases, J lost 1 base, and 11 bases lay in between. The CDR3 consists of 13 residues. Germline assignment: CDR1 GTSNPN and CDR2 SVGIG (reference sequence). CDR3 residues: CAWVRSANTEAFF. CDR3 sequence (DNA): TGTGCCTGGGTCCGATCAGCGAACACTGAAGCTTTCTTT. Using reference TRBV30 and TRBJ1-1 for the parts outside the CDR3, the full variable domain is SQTIHQWPATLVQPVGSPLSLECTVEGTSNPNLYWYRQAAGRGLQLLFYSVGIGQISSEVPQNLSASRPQDRQFILSSKKLLLSDSGFYLCAWVRSANTEAFFGQGTRLTVV.

The chain has TRBV10-3 and TRBJ1-2; possibly TRBD1 for D (5 bases). The V gene lost 0 bases and the J gene lost 4 bases, with 15 bases spanning the gap. Germline CDR1 and CDR2: ENHRY and SYGVKD. This CDR3 is built from 16 residues. The CDR3 nucleotides are TGTGCCATCAGTGAGTCTGTAGGGGCCGGTGGCTATGGCTACACCTTC. Its protein is CAISESVGAGGYGYTF.

J is TRBJ1-1 and V is TRBV7-9, with D possibly being TRBD1 (5 bases). V dropped 5 bases and J dropped 1 base, with 11 bases sitting between them. This CDR3 spans 14 amino acids. Germline CDR1 SEHNR, CDR2 FQNEAQ (reference sequence). The CDR3 DNA sequence: TGTGCCAGCAGCCAGGGATGGGGGAACACTGAAGCTTTCTTT. Residues: CASSQGWGNTEAFF.

The chain couples TRBV6-5 to TRBJ1-1; D possibly corresponds to TRBD1 (5 bases). Trimming took off 5 bases at V and 7 bases at J, with 8 bases between the two ends. Germline V lookup: CDR1 MNHEY, CDR2 SVGAGI. This CDR3 comprises 11 residues. CDR3 residues: CASSKRGEAFF. CDR3 nucleotides: TGTGCCAGCAGTAAAAGGGGTGAAGCTTTCTTT.

The CDR3 reads CASSHPGGKVYGYTF. In DNA, the CDR3 is TGTGCCAGCAGTCACCCCGGGGGGAAGGTCTATGGCTACACCTTC. The rearrangement joins TRBV6-5 to TRBJ1-2; perhaps TRBD1 as D (5 bases). Trimming shortened V by 5 bases and J by 4 bases, and 17 bases separated the two germline ends. This CDR3 has 15 amino acids. Germline CDR1 MNHEY, CDR2 SVGAGI.

In this sample, this clone turned up once. The chain recombines TRBV29-1 with TRBJ1-1; 7 bases fit TRBD1. Germline V lookup: CDR1 SQVTM, CDR2 ANQGSEA. Trimming removed 7 bases from V and 5 bases from J; junction bases left unmatched: 7. The CDR3 extends over 12 amino acids. CDR3: CSADQGVTEAFF. The CDR3 region has the DNA TGCAGCGCCGACCAGGGGGTTACTGAAGCTTTCTTT.

The gene calls are TRBV15 and TRBJ1-1; D unresolved. The germline gives CDR1 LNHNV, CDR2 YYDKDF (reference sequence). This CDR3 has 13 residues. Trimming removed 1 base from V and 0 bases from J, with 3 bases in between. The CDR3 DNA reads as TGTGCCACCAGCAGAGGATTGAACACTGAAGCTTTCTTT. This sequence encodes CATSRGLNTEAFF.

There are a few counts of this clone. The chain recombines TRBV2 with TRBJ1-2; D gene unclear. CDR1 is SNHLY, CDR2 FYNNEI, per germline. CDR3 length: 11 residues. V lost 8 bases, J lost 7 bases, and 11 bases lay in between. The CDR3 loop reads CASVLEFGYTF. In DNA, the CDR3 is TGTGCCAGCGTCTTGGAATTTGGCTACACCTTC. The variable domain in full, with the rest retrieved from reference TRBV2 and TRBJ1-2, is EPEVTQTPSHQVTQMGQEVILRCVPISNHLYFYWYRQILGQKVEFLVSFYNNEISEKSEIFDDQFSVERPDGSNFTLKIRSTKLEDSAMYFCASVLEFGYTFGSGTRLTVV.

The V and J genes are TRBV4-1 and TRBJ2-5; D might be TRBD1 (8 bases). With 4 bases removed from V and 3 bases from J, the gap between germline ends came to 12 bases. This CDR3 is built from 14 residues. CDR1 and CDR2 (germline): MGHRA, YSYEKL. The CDR3: CASSPTGGEETQYF. In DNA, the CDR3 is TGCGCCAGCAGCCCAACAGGGGGGGAAGAGACCCAGTACTTC.

The chain couples TRBV6-1 to TRBJ1-3; D possibly corresponds to TRBD1 (6 bases). Germline values: CDR1 MNHNS, CDR2 SASEGT. Between the trimmed V and J ends, which lost 2 bases and 2 bases, there was a span of 25 bases. The CDR3 consists of 20 residues. The CDR3 DNA reads as TGTGCCAGCAGTGAAACAAGGGGACCGACCAGGGGAATACCTGGAAACACCATATATTTT. Residues: CASSETRGPTRGIPGNTIYF.

This clone has just a few counts. The chain uses TRBV18 and TRBJ1-1; D remains unclear. CDR3 length equals 11 residues. The germline CDR1 and CDR2 sequences are KGHSH and LQKENI. Trimming shortened V by 1 base and J by 4 bases, and 1 base separated the two germline ends. CDR3 residues: CASSPLTEAFF. The CDR3 region has the DNA TGTGCCAGCTCACCACTCACTGAAGCTTTCTTT.

The rearrangement uses TRBV6-1 and TRBJ2-7, with 10 bases that match TRBD1. Germline V gives CDR1 MNHNS, CDR2 SASEGT. This CDR3 is 14 amino acids long. V was pared by 6 bases and J by 10 bases, with 12 bases of the junction left unmatched. The CDR3 sequence: CASSAQTGGGKQYV. The CDR3 nucleotides are TGTGCCAGCAGCGCTCAGACAGGGGGCGGAAAACAGTACGTC.

In its sample, this clone was seen once. The chain is built from TRBV2 and TRBJ1-1; weak D call: TRBD1 (6 bases). Germline CDR1 is SNHLY and CDR2 is FYNNEI. V shed 6 bases and J shed 4 bases, with 24 bases lying between them. The CDR3 has 17 amino acids. CDR3 region: CASRPGGFKGVGTEAFF. CDR3 coding DNA: TGTGCCAGCAGGCCGGGCGGGTTTAAGGGGGTCGGCACTGAAGCTTTCTTT.

This clone has just a few counts. The rearrangement uses TRBV29-1 and TRBJ1-4, with no clear D. V lost 4 bases and J 8 bases, leaving 11 bases between the germline ends. This CDR3 region has 12 residues. Per the germline V gene, CDR1 is SQVTM and CDR2 is ANQGSEA. CDR3 in amino acids: CSVVKGGEKLFF. The CDR3 region has the DNA TGCAGCGTTGTTAAGGGAGGCGAAAAACTGTTTTTT.

The CDR3 sequence: CASSDSGSWGQGTYEQYF. The CDR3, as DNA: TGTGCCAGCAGCGATAGCGGGAGTTGGGGTCAAGGGACCTACGAGCAGTACTTC. V is TRBV5-4 and J is TRBJ2-5, with 9 bases that match TRBD2. Near its end, the DNA agrees better with TRBJ2-7, so the J call may be wrong. The V gene's germline CDR1 is SGHNT and CDR2 YYREEE (reference sequence). The CDR3 is made up of 18 amino acids.

This rearrangement joins TRBV30 to TRBJ1-2, with TRBD1 as a possible D gene (5 bases). Trimming left V 4 bases short and J 2 bases short, with 14 bases between. CDR3 size: 14 residues. CDR1 and CDR2 from the germline V gene are GTSNPN and SVGIG (reference sequence). The CDR3 sequence is CAWTRGWENYGYTF. The CDR3 DNA reads TGTGCCTGGACTAGGGGATGGGAGAACTATGGCTACACCTTC. The full variable domain, in which reference TRBV30 and TRBJ1-2 provide the parts outside the CDR3, is SQTIHQWPATLVQPVGSPLSLECTVEGTSNPNLYWYRQAAGRGLQLLFYSVGIGQISSEVPQNLSASRPQDRQFILSSKKLLLSDSGFYLCAWTRGWENYGYTFGSGTRLTVV.

This sequence joins TRBV9 and TRBJ2-3; D is possibly TRBD2 (5 bases). Trimming left V 0 bases short and J 4 bases short, with 30 bases between. Per germline, CDR1 SGDLS and CDR2 YYNGEE. The CDR3 spans 21 residues. DNA for the CDR3: TGTGCCAGCAGCGTAGATCTAAGAGGGATAAGGACCATCCTTGGCGCAGATACGCAGTATTTT. Protein product: CASSVDLRGIRTILGADTQYF.

This chain links TRBV19 with TRBJ2-7; 9 bases line up with TRBD1. CDR1 LNHDA and CDR2 SQIVND come from the germline V gene (reference sequence). This CDR3 has 13 amino acids. The V and J ends lost 3 bases and 7 bases, in that order; junction bases with no gene match: 4. CDR3 protein: CASSMDRGYEQYF. The CDR3 nucleotides read TGTGCCAGTAGTATGGACAGGGGATATGAGCAGTACTTC.

The chain couples TRBV18 to TRBJ2-1; 9 nucleotides align to TRBD2. J gave up 14 bases and V 5 bases, and 10 bases lay outside the gene matches. This CDR3 region has 13 residues. CDR1 and CDR2 from the germline V gene are KGHSH and LQKENI. The CDR3 spells CASSASGSGRKFF. CDR3 DNA sequence: TGTGCCAGCTCAGCCTCAGGGAGCGGGAGGAAGTTCTTC.

The rearrangement uses TRBV18 and TRBJ2-1, with D possibly matching TRBD2 (6 bases). V lost 4 bases and J lost 0, with 19 bases in between. Germline V lookup: CDR1 KGHSH, CDR2 LQKENI. CDR3 length: 18 amino acids. CDR3: CASSHSAEGRSSYNEQFF. In DNA, the CDR3 is TGTGCCAGCTCACACTCAGCCGAAGGGAGGAGCTCCTACAATGAGCAGTTCTTC.

The chain recombines TRBV29-1 with TRBJ1-1; D remains unclear. Between the trimmed V and J ends, which lost 7 bases and 1 base, there was a span of 13 bases. The CDR3 is 13 residues long. Germline CDR1 SQVTM, CDR2 ANQGSEA. The CDR3: CSAETQPNTEAFF. CDR3 coding DNA: TGCAGCGCGGAGACTCAGCCGAACACTGAAGCTTTCTTT.

The chain joins TRBV23-1 to TRBJ1-5; no firm D call. TRBV23-1 is assigned to the ORF class and has an uncertain function. The CDR3 is made up of 15 amino acids. V gave up 4 bases and J gave up 4 bases, with 14 bases separating them. The chain's CDR3 is CASSPPGRRNQPQHF. As DNA, the CDR3 is TGCGCCAGCAGTCCCCCCGGCAGAAGGAATCAGCCCCAGCATTTT.

The chain carries TRBV7-9 and TRBJ1-4; D is ambiguous. The V and J ends lost 5 bases and 4 bases respectively, with 8 bases between them. Germline CDR1 SEHNR, CDR2 FQNEAQ (reference sequence). This CDR3 region has 13 residues. CDR3 DNA: TGTGCCAGCAGCGATAGGTATAATGAAAAACTGTTTTTT. It yields the protein CASSDRYNEKLFF.